Listed here are 18 T cell receptor beta chains from one sample, sequenced in a study of post-analysis software for immune sequencing data. Prepared libraries of TCR beta cDNA carried unique molecular identifiers. TCRdb ran MiXCR on the PCR reads and lists one entry per CDR3 protein. In the table there are 430,000 or so distinct CDR3 sequences, roughly 38% of which are singletons. Findings and limits, study-wide: The study found TRBV5-6, TRBV5-1 and TRBV20-1 among a handful of TRBV segments more frequent in patients than controls.

Antigen specificity for these receptors is unknown. The sequencing input was blood. Every receptor here comes from a girl aged 2-15 years with multiple sclerosis.

This chain joins TRBV12-3 or TRBV12-4 and TRBJ2-3; 11 nucleotides align to TRBD2. The CDR3 extends over 19 amino acids. Trimming cost V 1 base and J 3 bases; bases outside gene matches: 12. The CDR3 nucleotides are TGTGCCAGCAGTTTAGTGTCTAGCGGGAGGACGATTACTACAGATACGCAGTATTTT. This encodes CASSLVSSGRTITTDTQYF.

This chain links TRBV29-1 with TRBJ2-5, with D perhaps assigned TRBD1 or TRBD2 (5 bases each). Trimming cost V 6 bases and J 5 bases, with 16 bases left between them. From germline, CDR1 is SQVTM and CDR2 ANQGSEA. The CDR3 is made up of 13 amino acids. CDR3: CSVAREPWETQYF. For the CDR3, the DNA is TGCAGCGTGGCCAGGGAGCCCTGGGAGACCCAGTACTTC.

On this clonotype itself: This may be a read error: a much more frequent sequence differs by one nucleotide. The chain joins TRBV6-5 to TRBJ2-6; D is perhaps TRBD1 (5 bases). Germline V gene sequence: CDR1 MNHEY, CDR2 SVGAGI. This CDR3 comprises 13 residues. CDR3 region: CASSLSGANVRTF. As DNA, the CDR3 is TGTGCCAGCAGTCTCTCTGGGGCCAACGTCCGGACTTTC.

The chain uses TRBV12-3 or TRBV12-4 and TRBJ2-1; perhaps TRBD2 as D (5 bases). CDR3 length equals 16 residues. The ends were cut back, 2 bases at V and 8 bases at J, with 19 bases in the middle. In nucleotides, the CDR3 is TGTGCCAGCAGTTTATCGTCGCTAGTGGGAGCGGATGAGCAGTTCTTC. Its translation: CASSLSSLVGADEQFF.

This clonotype was picked up a small number of times. J is TRBJ2-7 and V is TRBV5-6, with D perhaps given as TRBD1 or TRBD2 (6 bases each). CDR1 and CDR2 from the germline V gene are SGHDT and YYEEEE. V dropped 3 bases and J dropped 4 bases, with 14 bases sitting between them. CDR3 length equals 14 residues. For the CDR3, the DNA is TGTGCCAGCAGCTCCAGGGGTAGCGGATACGAGCAGTACTTC. Protein: CASSSRGSGYEQYF.

The chain couples TRBV11-2 to TRBJ2-7; 8 nucleotides match TRBD2. This CDR3 is 14 amino acids long. Trimming at V came to 2 bases and at J to 5 bases, leaving 5 bases not matched to a gene. Germline-derived CDR1 and CDR2 are SGHAT and FQNNGV. CDR3 loop: CASSLWLAGNEQYF. DNA for the CDR3: TGTGCCAGCAGCTTATGGCTAGCGGGCAACGAGCAGTACTTC.

The chain recombines TRBV9 with TRBJ2-3; 7 bases agree with TRBD1. The junction had 9 bases not matched to a gene; V was cut back by 2 bases and J by 0 bases. CDR1 and CDR2 from the germline V gene are SGDLS and YYNGEE. The CDR3 contains 17 residues. The CDR3 loop is CASSVSTGARSTDTQYF. CDR3 DNA sequence: TGTGCCAGCAGCGTTTCTACAGGGGCGCGAAGCACAGATACGCAGTATTTT.

V is TRBV20-1 and J is TRBJ1-6; no firm D call. V lost 0 bases to trimming and J lost 3 bases, with 6 bases between them. Germline CDR1 is DFQATT and CDR2 is SNEGSKA (reference sequence). This CDR3 spans 14 amino acids. The CDR3 sequence is CSARDRIYNSPLHF. The DNA of the CDR3 is TGCAGTGCTAGAGACAGAATCTATAATTCACCCCTCCACTTT.

In its sample, this clonotype was seen many times. V gene TRBV28 combines with J gene TRBJ2-6; D not resolved. In germline, CDR1 is MDHEN, CDR2 SYDVKM. CDR3 length: 15 residues. The V end was cut by 7 bases, the J end by 0 bases, with 10 bases between. The CDR3 sequence: CASNPAGSGANVLTF. The CDR3 region has the DNA TGTGCCAGCAATCCAGCAGGCTCTGGGGCCAACGTCCTGACTTTC.

The chain carries TRBV20-1 and TRBJ2-7; D is unclear. Germline V gene lookup returns CDR1 DFQATT and CDR2 SNEGSKA (reference sequence). The CDR3 consists of 17 residues. Deletions cut 1 base from V and 2 bases from J, with 21 bases between. The CDR3 reads CSARGVGDSRVPYEQYF. DNA of the CDR3: TGCAGTGCTAGAGGTGTGGGCGACTCCCGGGTACCCTACGAGCAGTACTTC.

The rearrangement uses TRBV24-1 and TRBJ1-5; no firm D call. Germline CDR1 and CDR2: KGHDR and SFDVKD. V was clipped by 2 bases and J by 3 bases, with 10 bases between them. The CDR3 consists of 15 residues. The CDR3 DNA reads as TGTGCCACCAGTGATTCGGCATTCTCCAATCAGCCCCAGCATTTT. This codes for CATSDSAFSNQPQHF.

This clonotype turned up a few times. The chain combines TRBV28 with TRBJ2-1, with 13 positions matching TRBD2. The ends lost 6 bases at V and 4 bases at J; junction bases unmatched: 6. The CDR3 consists of 16 residues. Germline assignment: CDR1 MDHEN and CDR2 SYDVKM. Here the CDR3 DNA reads TGTGCCAGCAGACCACCGGGACTAGCGGGATACAATGAGCAGTTCTTC. As protein: CASRPPGLAGYNEQFF.

Only a few counts were recorded for this clonotype. This chain uses TRBV7-9 with TRBJ1-6; 7 nucleotides line up with TRBD1. This CDR3 is 16 amino acids long. Germline V gives CDR1 SEHNR, CDR2 FQNEAQ (reference sequence). With V trimmed by 5 bases and J by 6 bases, 10 bases remained unmatched. CDR3 region: CASSTNSGTVNSPLHF. CDR3 in DNA: TGTGCCAGCAGCACTAATTCCGGGACAGTTAATTCACCCCTCCACTTT.

The gene calls are TRBV5-1 and TRBJ2-5; D is unclear. The CDR3 totals 14 residues. Germline V lookup: CDR1 SGHRS, CDR2 YFSETQ. The V end lost 4 bases, the J end lost 2 bases, and 12 bases lay between the germline ends. CDR3 region: CASSPLVAQETQYF. The CDR3 bases are TGCGCCAGCAGCCCCCTCGTGGCGCAAGAGACCCAGTACTTC. The full variable domain, rest sourced from reference TRBV5-1 and TRBJ2-5, is KAGVTQTPRYLIKTRGQQVTLSCSPISGHRSVSWYQQTPGQGLQFLFEYFSETQRNKGNFPGRFSGRQFSNSRSEMNVSTLELGDSALYLCASSPLVAQETQYFGPGTRLLVL.

This chain's CDR3 is CASGQSLAGSYEQYF. CDR3 sequence (DNA): TGCGCCAGCGGACAGTCCCTTGCGGGCTCCTACGAGCAGTACTTC. The chain couples TRBV5-1 to TRBJ2-7, with a tentative D call TRBD1 (6 bases). With 7 bases removed from V and 0 bases from J, the gap between germline ends came to 17 bases. This CDR3 comprises 15 residues. Looked up from germline, CDR1 is SGHRS and CDR2 is YFSETQ.

This clonotype was recorded only once. The CDR3, as DNA: TGCGCCAGCATCGAGACAGGGAATCAGCCCCAGCATTTT. Protein sequence: CASIETGNQPQHF. The chain has TRBV5-1 and TRBJ1-5; 7 bases line up with TRBD1. Germline V CDR1 and CDR2: SGHRS, YFSETQ. CDR3 length: 13 residues. Trimming took 6 bases from V and 4 from J; bases not matched to a gene: 4.

The table lists this clonotype with a few counts. The rearrangement joins TRBV5-5 to TRBJ2-5; 8 bases fit TRBD2. Trimming removed 0 bases from V and 2 bases from J; junction bases left unmatched: 6. This CDR3 region has 16 residues. Per germline, CDR1 SGHKS and CDR2 YYEKEE (reference sequence). CDR3 bases: TGTGCCAGCAGCTTGGATCCAGCGGGGGATCAAGAGACCCAGTACTTC. Residues: CASSLDPAGDQETQYF.

This clonotype was seen a handful of times. The chain has TRBV3-1 and TRBJ2-7; D assignment may be TRBD1 or TRBD2 (5 bases each). This CDR3 spans 13 amino acids. V gave up 1 base and J gave up 4 bases, with 8 bases separating them. Germline V gives CDR1 LGHDT, CDR2 YNNKEL (reference sequence). The CDR3 DNA follows: TGTGCCAGCAGCCAAGCTTGGGGGTACGAGCAGTACTTC. Its protein is CASSQAWGYEQYF.